This T cell receptor (beta chain) was found in a study of tumor-infiltrating lymphocytes in primary liver carcinoma. On the study more broadly: Tumors were staged T1-T3 N0M0 and measured about 4.2 to 10 cm across.

The roughly 19-32 mg bulk tissue piece was not sorted before simultaneous RNA and DNA extraction. Researchers took samples from five separate regions of each tumor. Constant-region priming of about 0.5 ug total RNA yielded TCR beta cDNA. TCR beta libraries came from three nested multiplex PCR rounds using slightly modified ARM-PCR. Rounds one and two of PCR, each of 10 cycles, were primed with TRBV1-TRBV30 forward primers and a C-beta reverse primer. TCRdb passed the multiplex PCR reads through MiXCR, listing each CDR3 protein once. Of 55,000 to 70,000 distinct CDR3 sequences detected, 55% to 75% appear once; the ten largest clones hold around 60%. In this sample, this clonotype turned up many times. Germline V gene lookup returns CDR1 KGHDR and CDR2 SFDVKD. J lost 3 bases, V lost 4 bases, and 9 bases had no gene match. This CDR3 has 16 amino acids.

This clonotype was sampled from a man aged 40-55 years with primary liver carcinoma and hepatitis B virus infection. This sequence joins TRBV24-1 and TRBJ2-5; 8 bases are shared with TRBD2. The sample was liver tumor tissue from sampling region 2. Specified subset: tumor region T2, inferior pole. The CDR3 coding sequence is TGTGCCACCAGTGACAGGGTTGGTAGCGGGGAAGAGACCCAGTACTTC. Protein: CATSDRVGSGEETQYF.